This TCR beta chain was recovered during a study of T cell responses to AZD1222 COVID-19 vaccine (dated by TCRdb to the early 2020s). With respect to the entire study: A total of 233 trial participants underwent TCR sequencing, of whom some 210 received two doses of AZD1222 and some 25 received two doses of the MenACWY control vaccine. Trial participants were enrolled by age into 18-55, 56-69 and 70-plus year subgroups, with about 150, 27 and 61 TCR-sequenced participants respectively. Results and caveats for the whole study, not just this receptor: In the small 56-69-year group, the increase in depth fell short of significance, most likely because of low power. Participants were mostly white British, with more females than males. The authors suggested clonal diversity may have been underestimated. The vaccine-associated CD4 TCRs covered the entire spike protein, and the dominant responses fell in regions 160-218 and 743-854. Because no day 14 peak-response samples were available, the repertoires could be characterized only after the peak T cell response. Spike-specific TCR breadth and depth rose significantly after two AZD1222 doses compared with day 0 and with MenACWY recipients. Conclusions about previously exposed vaccinees are limited because only six or seven AZD1222 recipients were SARS-CoV-2 seropositive at baseline. Nearly half of unique spike-specific TCRs reportedly recognized epitopes outside regions mutated in the B.1.351 and B.1.1.7 variants.

Inclusive of the bounding cysteine and phenylalanine, the CDR3 is 14 residues long. The CDR3 DNA has 42 bases and is translated from base 1. V loses 4 bases of germline sequence and J loses 7 bases, and the interval between the two ends is 14 bases. Per the germline V gene, SGHVS is the CDR1 and FQNEAQ is the CDR2. The CDR3 regions of human TCRbeta chains were subjected to immunosequencing. As for the authors' bioinformatics: TCRs in the repertoires were matched against a reference library of SARS-CoV-2-specific TCRs that had been generated with the MIRA antigen-specificity platform. Breadth was defined as the fraction of unique TCRs that were SARS-CoV-2-associated. Depth was defined as the fraction of total T cells that were SARS-CoV-2-associated. Using the MIRA data, each spike-specific TCR was mapped to the spike region that the TCR reacts to and placed in a CD4 or CD8 class. Log10-transformed breadth and depth values were compared by one-way ANOVA with Sidak's multiple comparisons tests. TCRdb's version of the immuneACCESS table is confined to in-frame rearrangements and falls short of the full clone set. An unresolved V gene accounts for under half of the shortfall where checked; the remainder is of unknown origin. The V and J calls and clone size come from that table; D and trimming were worked out from the DNA. Present in this sample are 95,000 to 100,000 clones, more than 75% of which were seen just once. The ten largest account for roughly 10% of the sample.

This clone showed up just once. Its target antigen remains unknown. Per-base quality was not reported, and no clone a single base away is much larger than it. Sample time point, as interpreted from the label and publication: about 28 days (+/-7) after the second vaccine dose. AZD1222 recipients whose second dose came at about 4 weeks and those whose second dose came at about 12 weeks were combined into one group, since spike-specific TCR depth and breadth did not differ between the two schedules. Vaccinee samples came from UK trials COV001 and COV002, including a single-blind randomized controlled phase 2/3 trial of AZD1222 (ChAdOx1 nCoV-19) in healthy adults. Trial participant PBMC samples were collected at day 0 and day 28 after the second dose for TCRbeta chain sequencing.

The sequenced sample was peripheral blood, obtained 28 days after the second AZD1222 dose. The receptor chain draws on TRBV7-8 and TRBJ1-5; TRBD1 is a weak D gene call, 5 bases matching. The receptor comes from an adult who received the AZD1222 COVID-19 vaccine. The DNA is as follows: TGTGCCAGCAGCTATCAGACAGACCGACAGCCCCAGCATTTT. Translated, it reads CASSYQTDRQPQHF. Joined to the reference TRBV7-8 and TRBJ1-5 proteins, this CDR3 gives the full variable domain: GAGVSQSPRYKVAKRGQDVALRCDPISGHVSLFWYQQALGQGPEFLTYFQNEAQLDKSGLPSDRFFAERPEGSVSTLKIQRTQQEDSAVYLCASSYQTDRQPQHFGDGTRLSIL.